These 4 T cell receptor beta chains were all obtained from the same sample, sequenced in a study of blood T cell repertoires in COVID-19. Assay used: immunoSEQ multiplex PCR; TCRdb lists only in-frame clones, some missing. The sample has under 130,000 clones; approximately 83% are singletons. Sequencing used peripheral blood. These receptors came from a man aged 50 to 60 with acute or convalescent COVID-19.

This clone showed up just a few times. The V call is TRBV6-5, the J call TRBJ2-5, with 10 bases identical to TRBD1. The CDR3 has 14 amino acids. J lost 3 bases, V lost 4 bases, and 2 bases had no gene match. Germline V gives CDR1 MNHEY, CDR2 SVGAGI. The CDR3 region is CASSWGTGEETQYF. The CDR3, as DNA: TGTGCCAGCAGTTGGGGGACAGGGGAAGAGACCCAGTACTTC.

The rearrangement uses TRBV9 and TRBJ2-2; D gene unclear. Germline CDR1 SGDLS, CDR2 YYNGEE. The CDR3 spans 17 residues. V was shortened by 0 bases and J by 1 base, with 13 bases between the two germline ends. CDR3 coding DNA: TGTGCCAGCAGCGTAGCCCCAGTTGGGCAGAACACCGGGGAGCTGTTTTTT. Its protein is CASSVAPVGQNTGELFF. Full variable domain (remainder filled in from reference TRBV9 and TRBJ2-2): DSGVTQTPKHLITATGQRVTLRCSPRSGDLSVYWYQQSLDQGLQFLIQYYNGEERAKGNILERFSAQQFPDLHSELNLSSLELGDSALYFCASSVAPVGQNTGELFFGEGSRLTVL.

This clone was seen a few times. The V and J genes are TRBV19 and TRBJ1-2; 7 bases align to TRBD1. The CDR3 loop spans 15 amino acids. The germline V gene has CDR1 LNHDA and CDR2 SQIVND (reference sequence). The V segment lost 1 base and the J segment 7 bases; nucleotides outside the gene matches: 9. The chain's CDR3 is CASSIGQGGVFGYTF. Written as DNA, the CDR3 is TGTGCCAGTAGTATAGGACAGGGTGGAGTCTTTGGCTACACCTTC.

The chain combines TRBV18 with TRBJ2-5; no clear D. V lost 2 bases to trimming and J lost 5 bases, with 6 bases between them. This CDR3 region has 12 residues. Germline assignment: CDR1 KGHSH and CDR2 LQKENI. The CDR3 sequence: CASSPTSETQYF. Here the CDR3 DNA reads TGTGCCAGCTCACCAACTTCGGAGACCCAGTACTTC.